This T cell receptor (beta chain) is drawn from a study of cytomegalovirus exposure and HLA in healthy donors. Study-wide points: The authors later found TCR association rates varying by HLA locus, with DRB1 most and HLA-C fewest. Researchers reported in a later analysis that common viral pathogens appeared linked to several top clusters. Based on reports, TCR beta sequences accurately predicted HLA-A and HLA-B alleles for most subjects.

As regards this clone: Its target is not known.

Germline V gene data show CDR1 as SGDLS and CDR2 as YYNGEE. This CDR3 region has 17 residues. V gave up 4 bases and J gave up 3 bases; unmatched junction bases: 14. 13 Jbeta primers and 60 Vbeta primers were used for the PCR. TCRdb's table, derived via immunoSEQ multiplex PCR, lists solely in-frame clones and lacks some. The table has approximately 120,000 clones, over 65% seen once. The sequence was obtained from a man aged 30 to 45 in good health and CMV-seronegative. The sequencing sample was made of PBMCs. This chain uses TRBV9 with TRBJ2-3; 7 nucleotides align to TRBD2. This CDR3 reads CASSPSGGRGATDTQYF. The CDR3 bases are TGTGCCAGCAGCCCCTCCGGAGGGAGGGGAGCAACAGATACGCAGTATTTT. Drawing the rest from reference TRBV9 and TRBJ2-3, the complete variable domain is DSGVTQTPKHLITATGQRVTLRCSPRSGDLSVYWYQQSLDQGLQFLIQYYNGEERAKGNILERFSAQQFPDLHSELNLSSLELGDSALYFCASSPSGGRGATDTQYFGPGTRLTVL.